A single sample is the source of the 19 T cell receptor beta chains below, sequenced in a study of T cell changes during pregnancy in multiple sclerosis. Generated by immunoSEQ multiplex PCR, the TCRdb table keeps only in-frame clones and is missing some. The table has some 51,000 clones, 85% to 95% seen once. This sample comprised CD8+ T cells from peripheral blood mononuclear cells, obtained in the first trimester of pregnancy. Receptors originate from a female donor with multiple sclerosis, enrolled in a pregnancy study.

This clone was found once. Here the CDR3 DNA reads TGTGCCAGCAGCTTAGAAGTTCGGGGGACAACTAATGAAAAACTGTTTTTT. It encodes CASSLEVRGTTNEKLFF. The chain recombines TRBV7-2 with TRBJ1-4; tentatively, D is TRBD1 (5 bases). The germline V gene encodes CDR1 SGHTA and CDR2 FQGNSA. This CDR3 has 17 residues. Trimming took 1 base from V and 0 from J, leaving 12 bases between them.

The chain carries TRBV7-2 and TRBJ1-6; possible D gene TRBD1, 5 bases. The CDR3 is 13 amino acids. V shed 6 bases and J shed 5 bases, with 8 bases lying between them. Germline V gene lookup returns CDR1 SGHTA and CDR2 FQGNSA. CDR3 sequence reads: CASSGGNNSPLHF. CDR3 DNA sequence: TGTGCCAGCAGTGGGGGGAATAATTCACCCCTCCACTTT.

The gene calls are TRBV7-7 and TRBJ2-5; possible D gene TRBD2, 6 bases. The CDR3 has 13 residues. Germline V gene lookup returns CDR1 SSHAT and CDR2 FNYEAQ (reference sequence). The ends were cut back, 5 bases at V and 6 bases at J, with 13 bases in the middle. CDR3 sequence: CASSQRDSQTQYF. The CDR3 DNA sequence: TGTGCCAGCAGCCAACGGGACTCTCAGACCCAGTACTTC.

The chain uses TRBV13 and TRBJ2-7; 9 bases line up with TRBD1. The CDR3 runs to 18 residues. The germline CDR1 and CDR2 sequences are PRHDT and FYEKMQ (reference sequence). With 0 bases clipped from V and 2 bases from J, the junction kept 11 bases outside the gene matches. The CDR3 nucleotides are TGTGCCAGCAGCTTAGGACTCCCCAGGACAGGGGATGCCTACGAGCAGTACTTC. Translation gives CASSLGLPRTGDAYEQYF.

V and J are TRBV9 and TRBJ2-1; 9 nucleotides line up with TRBD1. The CDR3 contains 17 residues. CDR1 is SGDLS, CDR2 YYNGEE, per germline. V gave up 3 bases and J gave up 0 bases; unmatched junction bases: 7. CDR3 DNA sequence: TGTGCCAGCAGCGGCCGCCTGACAGGGGGCTCCTACAATGAGCAGTTCTTC. Protein sequence: CASSGRLTGGSYNEQFF.

J is TRBJ2-1 and V is TRBV7-6; D is undetermined. V lost 5 bases to trimming and J lost 6 bases, with 5 bases between them. CDR3 length: 11 amino acids. Germline CDR1 and CDR2: SGHVS and FNYEAQ. As DNA, the CDR3 is TGTGCCAGCAGCCTCTTCAATGAGCAGTTCTTC. Translation gives CASSLFNEQFF.

This chain joins TRBV6-5 and TRBJ1-4, with TRBD1 matching 7 bases. Germline lookup yields CDR1 MNHEY and CDR2 SVGAGI. The CDR3 totals 14 residues. V lost 4 bases and J lost 8; bases outside the gene matches: 7. CDR3 in DNA: TGTGCCAGCAGTTCGACAGGGTTAATGGAAAAACTGTTTTTT. Translating gives CASSSTGLMEKLFF.

In DNA form, the CDR3 reads TGTGCCAGCAGTGAACGGGGGGGGACAGATACGCAGTATTTT. Translation: CASSERGGTDTQYF. V is TRBV6-1 and J is TRBJ2-3, with 8 bases fitting TRBD2. Per the germline V gene, CDR1 is MNHNS and CDR2 is SASEGT. The CDR3 is 14 residues long. With 2 bases clipped from V and 3 bases from J, the junction kept 1 base outside the gene matches.

V is TRBV9 and J is TRBJ1-2; unclear D gene. The germline V gene encodes CDR1 SGDLS and CDR2 YYNGEE. The CDR3 is 18 amino acids. The V end was cut by 0 bases, the J end by 0 bases, with 18 bases between. The CDR3 loop is CASSVDPDWEPTNYGYTF. The CDR3 DNA reads as TGTGCCAGCAGCGTAGATCCGGATTGGGAGCCGACTAACTATGGCTACACCTTC.

This clone was picked up one time. The chain is built from TRBV2 and TRBJ2-7; 8 bases match TRBD2. Losses at the gene ends were 9 bases for V and 2 bases for J; bases not matched to a gene: 9. Germline assignment: CDR1 SNHLY and CDR2 FYNNEI. CDR3 length equals 14 residues. CDR3 bases: TGTGCCAGTTACGCGCCGGGACTAGCCTACGAGCAGTACTTC. It yields the protein CASYAPGLAYEQYF.

The sample holds a few counts of this clone. The chain uses TRBV27 and TRBJ2-7, with 9 nucleotides matching TRBD2. Germline V CDR1 and CDR2: MNHEY, SMNVEV (reference sequence). V was pared by 6 bases and J by 3 bases, with 9 bases of the junction left unmatched. The CDR3 spans 15 residues. CDR3 nucleotide sequence: TGTGCCAGCAGAGGGCTAGCGGGAAATTACTACGAGCAGTACTTC. Translated, it gives CASRGLAGNYYEQYF.

The chain joins TRBV7-8 to TRBJ2-3, with D tentatively TRBD2 (6 bases). The CDR3 spans 12 residues. Germline CDR1 is SGHVS and CDR2 is FQNEAQ. CDR3 protein: CASLAGTDTQYF. The CDR3 nucleotides read TGTGCTTCACTAGCAGGGACAGATACGCAGTATTTT. Complete variable domain (other parts from reference TRBV7-8 and TRBJ2-3): GAGVSQSPRYKVAKRGQDVALRCDPISGHVSLFWYQQALGQGPEFLTYFQNEAQLDKSGLPSDRFFAERPEGSVSTLKIQRTQQEDSAVYLCASLAGTDTQYFGPGTRLTVL.

CDR3 region: CSATQVYGYTF. The CDR3 DNA is TGCAGTGCCACACAGGTCTATGGCTACACCTTC. This chain joins TRBV20-1 and TRBJ1-2, with D maybe TRBD1 (5 bases). This CDR3 contains 11 residues. V dropped 6 bases and J dropped 4 bases, with 9 bases sitting between them. The germline V gene encodes CDR1 DFQATT and CDR2 SNEGSKA (reference sequence).

V and J are TRBV7-6 and TRBJ2-5; 14 nucleotides agree with TRBD2. The V segment lost 5 bases and the J segment 5 bases; nucleotides outside the gene matches: 4. CDR1 is SGHVS and CDR2 is FNYEAQ in the germline V gene. The CDR3 contains 15 residues. CDR3 coding DNA: TGTGCCAGCAGCCGACTAGCGGGAGGGCCGGAGACCCAGTACTTC. This translates into CASSRLAGGPETQYF.

This rearrangement joins TRBV2 to TRBJ2-3; a weak D match, TRBD1 (5 bases). Between the trimmed V and J ends, which lost 6 bases and 1 base, there was a span of 11 bases. This CDR3 comprises 14 residues. Germline loops: CDR1 SNHLY, CDR2 FYNNEI. The CDR3 loop is CASSSRARTDTQYF. In DNA form, the CDR3 reads TGTGCCAGCAGCTCCAGGGCCCGCACAGATACGCAGTATTTT.

The rearrangement uses TRBV7-9 and TRBJ1-2; 8 nucleotides line up with TRBD1. The J segment lost 5 bases and the V segment lost 5 bases, leaving 13 bases of the junction unmatched. Per the germline V gene, CDR1 is SEHNR and CDR2 is FQNEAQ (reference sequence). This CDR3 spans 16 amino acids. Written as DNA, the CDR3 is TGTGCCAGCAGCCCAGGGGGCAGGGACTATGTTTATGGCTACACCTTC. Translating gives CASSPGGRDYVYGYTF. Complete variable domain (other parts from reference TRBV7-9 and TRBJ1-2): DTGVSQNPRHKITKRGQNVTFRCDPISEHNRLYWYRQTLGQGPEFLTYFQNEAQLEKSRLLSDRFSAERPKGSFSTLEIQRTEQGDSAMYLCASSPGGRDYVYGYTFGSGTRLTVV.

This chain connects TRBV7-9 to TRBJ1-2, with D perhaps matching TRBD1 (6 bases). Trimming took 3 bases from V and 0 from J, leaving 11 bases between them. Germline CDR1 and CDR2: SEHNR and FQNEAQ (reference sequence). This CDR3 has 15 residues. The CDR3 spells CASSFSTGPNYGYTF. The CDR3 DNA follows: TGTGCCAGCAGCTTCTCGACAGGTCCTAACTATGGCTACACCTTC.

The V call is TRBV9, the J call TRBJ1-1; weak D call: TRBD1 (6 bases). Trimming shortened V by 3 bases and J by 3 bases, and 9 bases separated the two germline ends. CDR3 size: 13 residues. Germline-derived CDR1 and CDR2 are SGDLS and YYNGEE. The CDR3 region is CASSEDSYTEAFF. In nucleotides, the CDR3 is TGTGCCAGCAGCGAGGACAGTTACACTGAAGCTTTCTTT.

The chain couples TRBV9 to TRBJ2-5; 8 bases map to TRBD2. Germline V lookup: CDR1 SGDLS, CDR2 YYNGEE. The CDR3 spans 17 residues. The V gene end was trimmed by 0 bases and the J gene end by 2 bases; junction bases not matched to a gene: 9. For the CDR3, the DNA is TGTGCCAGCAGCGTAGATGGCCTAGCGGGTGGGCAAGAGACCCAGTACTTC. Its translation is CASSVDGLAGGQETQYF.